This TCR beta chain emerged from a study of shared clonotypes between healthy human individuals. Terminally differentiated effector memory CD45RA+ cells were excluded by CCR7 positive selection of CD45RO-negative cells. Germline CDR1 MNHEY, CDR2 SVGAGI. The CDR3 length is 13 residues. Trimming took off 6 bases at V and 3 bases at J, with 12 bases between the two ends. Libraries were prepared by immunoSEQ multiplex PCR; TCRdb keeps only in-frame clonotypes and omits some of them. The data hold 1.5 million to 2.5 million clones, with approximately 94% observed a single time. This clonotype originated in a man younger than 30 in good health. The V gene is TRBV6-5, the J gene TRBJ2-7; D is uncertain. Sequenced sample: naive CD8+ T cells sorted from blood. CDR3 protein: CASRQDTNYEQYF. CDR3 DNA: TGTGCCAGCAGACAAGATACCAACTACGAGCAGTACTTC.